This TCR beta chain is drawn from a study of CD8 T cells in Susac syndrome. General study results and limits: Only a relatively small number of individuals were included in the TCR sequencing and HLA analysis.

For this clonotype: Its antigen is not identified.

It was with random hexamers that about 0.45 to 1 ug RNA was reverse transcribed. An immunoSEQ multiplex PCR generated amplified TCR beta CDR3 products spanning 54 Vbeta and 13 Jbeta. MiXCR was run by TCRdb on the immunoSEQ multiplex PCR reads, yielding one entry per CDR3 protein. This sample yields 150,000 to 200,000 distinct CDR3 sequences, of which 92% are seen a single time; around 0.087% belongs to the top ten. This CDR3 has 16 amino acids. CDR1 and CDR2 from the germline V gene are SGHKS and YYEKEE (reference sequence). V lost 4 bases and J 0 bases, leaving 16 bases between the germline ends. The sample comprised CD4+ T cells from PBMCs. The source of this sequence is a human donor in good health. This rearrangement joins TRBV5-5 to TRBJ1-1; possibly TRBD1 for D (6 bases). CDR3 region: CASSRPVRTVNTEAFF. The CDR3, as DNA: TGTGCCAGCAGCCGCCCAGTACGGACAGTGAACACTGAAGCTTTCTTT.